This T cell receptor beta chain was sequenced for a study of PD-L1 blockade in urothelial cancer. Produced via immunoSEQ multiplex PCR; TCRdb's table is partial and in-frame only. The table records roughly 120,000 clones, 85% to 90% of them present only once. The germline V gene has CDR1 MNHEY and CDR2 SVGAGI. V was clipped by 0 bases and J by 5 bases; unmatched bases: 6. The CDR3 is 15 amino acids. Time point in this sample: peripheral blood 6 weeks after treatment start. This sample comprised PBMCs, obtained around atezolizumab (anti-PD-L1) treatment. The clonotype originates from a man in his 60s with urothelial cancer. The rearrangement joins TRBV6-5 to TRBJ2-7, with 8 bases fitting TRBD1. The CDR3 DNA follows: TGTGCCAGCAGTTACTCCTGGACAGGGTACCACGAGCAGTACTTC. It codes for CASSYSWTGYHEQYF.